This T cell receptor (beta chain) appears in the sequencing data of a study of blood T cell repertoires in COVID-19. Study-wide context: The cDNA or gDNA used as material had been derived from T cells, B-cell-depleted T cells, or PBMCs.

Assay: immunoSEQ multiplex PCR; the TCRdb copy retains only in-frame clones and omits some. The table shows approximately 250,000 clones, with more than 70% occurring only once. Source material: PBMCs or T cells enriched from blood (not recorded which). This clonotype originated in a woman aged 35 to 49 with acute COVID-19.

The chain's CDR3 is CSASPEGQPQHF. Written as DNA, the CDR3 is TGCAGTGCTAGTCCCGAGGGTCAGCCCCAGCATTTT. The chain has TRBV20-1 and TRBJ1-5; D not certain. The CDR3 totals 12 residues. V lost 3 bases and J lost 6, with 9 bases in between. Germline CDR1 is DFQATT and CDR2 is SNEGSKA (reference sequence).